This entry is about one T cell receptor beta chain. These data come from a study of blood T cell repertoires in COVID-19. This CDR3 region has 16 residues. V was clipped by 4 bases and J by 0 bases, with 13 bases between them. In the source study's methods: Reference gene primer amplification gave nucleated cell count estimates. The assay was immunoSEQ multiplex PCR, and TCRdb's table has in-frame clones only and misses some. V and J calls plus clone size are reproduced from that table; the DNA served to infer D and trimming. The repertoire includes roughly 200,000 clones, roughly 85% of them detected once, and 6.2% sits in the top ten. Cohort 3 donors were reported recovered after two negative PCRs, clearance, or symptom resolution.

The receptor's source is a middle-aged man who had recovered from COVID-19. This chain joins TRBV23-1 and TRBJ2-4, with D possibly matching TRBD2 (5 bases). TRBV23-1 is an ORF, with its function uncertain. The source material was PBMCs or T cells enriched from blood (not recorded which). CDR3 amino acids: CASSPEGTLAKNIQYF. CDR3 sequence (DNA): TGCGCCAGCAGTCCTGAGGGAACCCTAGCCAAAAACATTCAGTACTTC.